This section outlines one T cell receptor (beta chain) sequence together with its context. Its antigen is unknown. The sample is drawn from a study of T-cell memory formation after mild COVID-19. Across the study: TCR clustering was largely donor specific. Broader study findings: Shrinking CD4+ clones were chiefly CM and EM; CD8+ ones were chiefly EMRA. Clones that shrank (day 15 to 85) were balanced CD4/CD8, whereas later expanders leaned CD4+. The finding that pre-infection memory included some responding clones suggested that cross-reactive memory joined.

TCRdb recomputed calls from the 5' RACE reads with MiXCR, one row per CDR3 protein. The sample lists 14,000 to 15,000 distinct CDR3 sequences, 20% to 25% occurring once. CDR3 length: 14 residues. Germline V gene data show CDR1 as MNHEY and CDR2 as SVGEGT. Unmatched junction bases numbered 6, after V lost 6 bases and J lost 3 bases. The sequencing input was PBMCs or a T cell subset sorted from them (not recorded which). The TCR originated in a man younger than 35 who had mild COVID-19 (a few samples of this study predate the infection). Cell type and time point are not known. V gene TRBV6-2 or TRBV6-3 combines with J gene TRBJ1-2; 8 bases align to TRBD1. The chain's CDR3 is CASSLGTGYYGYTF. CDR3 bases: TGTGCCAGCAGCCTAGGGACAGGCTACTATGGCTACACCTTC.